This TCR beta chain was sequenced in a study of monozygotic twins with inflammatory bowel disease (dated by TCRdb to about 2019). Regarding the complete study: The full study comprised around 28 monozygotic twin pairs: nine German pairs (four IBD-concordant, five IBD-discordant) and 19 IBD-discordant Danish pairs. Each individual had, on average, about 151 000 unique TCRalpha sequences and 181 000 unique TCRbeta sequences available for analysis. Within discordant pairs, disease-associated traits were sought mainly by comparing IBD patients with their genetically identical healthy co-twins.

The library was produced with 5' RACE. The input for every TCR library was around 4,000 ng of total RNA. cDNA was synthesized with SMARTScribe reverse transcriptase in eight separate reactions per sample. During cDNA synthesis, unique molecular identifiers containing a 6-nucleotide sample barcode were introduced by template switching. TCRalpha and TCRbeta cDNA was amplified by two nested PCRs of approximately 17 and 9 cycles, with bead purification after each PCR. Before amplification, the cDNA was treated with uracil DNA-glycosylase and purified using the QIAquick PCR purification kit. The second PCR added Illumina TruSeq-compatible adapters along with sample-specific barcodes. TapeStation and Qubit were used to check library quality and concentration, and around 4.5 ng of each library went into the pool. Sequencing of pooled libraries was carried out on an Illumina HiSeq2500 single-index Rapid Run using 2 x 100 bp reads and custom sequencing primers. Per the authors' processing: MiGEC version 1.2.6 was used for UMI-based consensus assembly, which corrected PCR and sequencing errors. MiXCR version 2.1.1 was used to carry out V(D)J alignment, clonotype assembly and CDR3 extraction. To normalise gene usage, clonotype sharing and MAIT/NKT TCR abundance, the top 1000, 10 000 and 20 000 clonotypes in each sample were analysed. After downsampling to 27 000 UMIs, diversity was calculated as the inverse Simpson index using the vegan R package. Statistical testing used paired Mann-Whitney U tests on the discordant twin pairs and applied Benjamini-Hochberg correction for multiple testing. The reads, reprocessed by TCRdb, yield one row per CDR3 protein sequence and no DNA. What appears here as the V and J calls and clone size reflects TCRdb's work, not the paper's. The sample table includes roughly 140,000 distinct CDR3 sequences. 2% to 3% of the sample is in the top ten clones.

The CDR3, cysteine through phenylalanine, is 16 amino acids long. No DNA is listed. Sequences SGHDN (CDR1) and FVKESK (CDR2) are obtained from the germline V gene. On this clonotype: Its antigen target is currently unknown.

From each donor, an approximately 2.5 ml peripheral blood sample was drawn into PAXgene tubes and stored at -80 degrees C. Without any T cell sorting, total RNA was extracted from whole blood using the PAXgene blood miRNA kit on an automated QIAcube. Peripheral blood from monozygotic twin pairs who were concordant or discordant for inflammatory bowel disease underwent deep TCRalpha and TCRbeta repertoire profiling using unique molecular barcoding. For every twin pair, smoking habits were documented, and each individual was categorised as a current, former or never smoker. Overall study results and their limits: The results gave no support for a single strong signal or clonotype linked to IBD. The analysis was unable to tell apart different T cell subtypes. No difference in repertoire similarity was observed between concordant and discordant twins, possibly owing to limited statistical power. Because patients received different immunosuppressive treatments, the repertoires may have picked up extra background noise and variability between individuals. IBD patients had lower TCRbeta repertoire diversity, measured by the inverse Simpson index, than their healthy co-twins. Fewer clonotypes were shared with other individuals by IBD patients than by healthy twins, most markedly in patients showing signs of disease activity.

This TCR derives from a human donor with ulcerative colitis or Crohn's disease, or a healthy co-twin of an affected twin (not recorded which). Specimen: blood. The chain is encoded by TRBV14 joined to TRBJ2-5; TCRdb proposes TRBD1, but this gene call is untestable without DNA. The CDR3 protein: CASSRSGGGLAATQYF.